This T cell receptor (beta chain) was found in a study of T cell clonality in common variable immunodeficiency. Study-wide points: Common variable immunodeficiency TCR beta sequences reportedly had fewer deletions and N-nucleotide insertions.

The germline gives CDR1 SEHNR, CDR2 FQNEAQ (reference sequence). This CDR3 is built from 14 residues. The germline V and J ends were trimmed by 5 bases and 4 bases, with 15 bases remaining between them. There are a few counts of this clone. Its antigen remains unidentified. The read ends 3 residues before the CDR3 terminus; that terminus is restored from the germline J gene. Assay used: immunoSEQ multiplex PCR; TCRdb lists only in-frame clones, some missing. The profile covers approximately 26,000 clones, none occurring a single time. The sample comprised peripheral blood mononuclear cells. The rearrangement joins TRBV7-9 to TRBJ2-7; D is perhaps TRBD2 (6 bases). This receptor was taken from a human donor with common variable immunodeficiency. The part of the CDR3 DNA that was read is TGTGCCAGCAGCCCCGAAGGACTATTATACGAG. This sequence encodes CASSPEGLLYE. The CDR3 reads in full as CASSPEGLLYEQYF.